This T cell receptor (beta chain) derives from a study of blood T cells in healthy people across ages. Ranging in age from roughly 6 to 95, the donors were healthy Caucasian individuals from Russia. For every donor, a draw yielded ten milliliters of peripheral blood. The CDR3 is 14 residues long. The authors ran a second PCR of roughly 6 to 12 cycles using a sample-barcoded 5' primer and a J-beta primer mix. Template switching added a 12-random-nucleotide identifier to every cDNA molecule. From the 5' RACE reads, TCRdb called clonotypes with MiXCR, one entry per CDR3 protein. The profile covers about 1.1 million distinct CDR3 sequences, with approximately 38% appearing a single time and roughly 13% taken by the ten largest. To note about this clonotype: The junction departs from germline at one end; a sequencing error may be responsible.

The origin of this receptor is a man aged 18 to 29 in good health. The chain employs TRBV12-3 or TRBV12-4 and TRBJ2-3, with no clear D. The sample comprised blood. This CDR3 reads CASSLLRSTDMQYF. The DNA for the CDR3 is TGTGCCAGCAGTTTACTCAGGAGCACAGATATGCAGTATTTT.